Listed here are 26 T cell receptor beta chains from one sample, sequenced in a study of T cells in Graves' hyperthyroidism and ophthalmopathy. RNA transcripts were the template for amplifying TCR beta CDR3 regions. When the TCR CDR3 underwent first-round RT-PCR, the HTBI primer set was used. A single record per CDR3 protein comes from TCRdb applying MiXCR to the multiplex PCR reads. Of hundreds of thousands of distinct CDR3 sequences listed, 40% to 55% are singletons. Sequencing was performed on peripheral blood or thyroid tissue (not recorded which). These receptors all come from a woman between 18 and 29 years old with Graves' hyperthyroidism.

A single count supports this clonotype. The V call is TRBV20-1, the J call TRBJ1-4; the D gene is possibly TRBD1 (6 bases). This CDR3 is 15 amino acids long. Looked up from germline, CDR1 is DFQATT and CDR2 is SNEGSKA (reference sequence). The V and J ends lost 4 bases and 8 bases respectively, with 20 bases between them. For the CDR3, the DNA is TGCAGTGCTAACCCAGGGGCCGGGGACTTGGAAAAACTGTTTTTT. Its protein product is CSANPGAGDLEKLFF.

Notes on this clonotype: A much larger clone lies a single base off, so this may be a read error. V usage is TRBV10-3 and J usage is TRBJ1-4; D remains ambiguous. This CDR3 comprises 14 residues. Germline V gene lookup returns CDR1 ENHRY and CDR2 SYGVKD. V shed 10 bases and J shed 8 bases, with 20 bases lying between them. The chain's CDR3 is CASDGNRGKEKLFF. Written as DNA, the CDR3 is TGTGCCAGCGACGGGAACAGAGGGAAAGAAAAACTGTTTTTT.

For the CDR3, the DNA is TGTGCCAGCAGCGACCCGGGGGTTAATAATTCACCCCTCCACTTT. Translating gives CASSDPGVNNSPLHF. This chain uses TRBV7-8 with TRBJ1-6; D may be TRBD1 (5 bases). V dropped 5 bases and J dropped 5 bases, with 13 bases sitting between them. This CDR3 region has 15 residues. CDR1 and CDR2 from the germline V gene are SGHVS and FQNEAQ.

Concerning this clonotype: It is likely a read error, because the conserved phenylalanine at the end of the CDR3 is missing. This chain connects TRBV25-1 to TRBJ2-3, with a weak D call TRBD2 (5 bases). This CDR3 is 14 amino acids long. The germline V and J ends were trimmed by 0 bases and 6 bases, with 10 bases remaining between them. Per germline, CDR1 MGHDK and CDR2 SYGVNS. CDR3 nucleotides: TGTGCCAGCAGTGAATATCGGGGTCCGGATACGCAGTATCTT. Protein sequence: CASSEYRGPDTQYL.

The sample holds one count of this clonotype. This chain joins TRBV7-9 and TRBJ1-1, with D uncertain. Between the trimmed V and J ends, which lost 9 bases and 5 bases, there was a span of 13 bases. The CDR3 is 12 residues long. The germline V gene encodes CDR1 SEHNR and CDR2 FQNEAQ (reference sequence). DNA for the CDR3: TGTGCCAGTATCCCTTCCGGGACTGAAGCTTTCTTT. Its protein is CASIPSGTEAFF. Based on the CDR3 plus reference TRBV7-9 and TRBJ1-1, the full variable domain is DTGVSQNPRHKITKRGQNVTFRCDPISEHNRLYWYRQTLGQGPEFLTYFQNEAQLEKSRLLSDRFSAERPKGSFSTLEIQRTEQGDSAMYLCASIPSGTEAFFGQGTRLTVV.

The chain is built from TRBV7-3 and TRBJ2-5; tentatively, D is TRBD1 (6 bases). The CDR3 spans 16 residues. The V gene's germline CDR1 is SGHTA and CDR2 FQGTGA. V lost 5 bases to trimming and J lost 2 bases, with 18 bases between them. CDR3 sequence reads: CASSETPRDTQETQYF. CDR3 DNA sequence: TGTGCCAGCAGCGAGACACCGAGGGACACACAAGAGACCCAGTACTTC. The variable domain in full, completed from reference TRBV7-3 and TRBJ2-5, reads GAGVSQTPSNKVTEKGKYVELRCDPISGHTALYWYRQSLGQGPEFLIYFQGTGAADDSGLPNDRFFAVRPEGSVSTLKIQRTERGDSAVYLCASSETPRDTQETQYFGPGTRLLVL.

This clonotype has ten or more counts. V and J are TRBV7-9 and TRBJ2-7; D uncertain. The ends were cut back, 4 bases at V and 7 bases at J, with 14 bases in the middle. Germline values: CDR1 SEHNR, CDR2 FQNEAQ (reference sequence). CDR3 length equals 13 residues. CDR3 loop: CASSSRTPQEQYF. As DNA, the CDR3 is TGTGCCAGCAGCTCGAGGACCCCCCAGGAGCAGTACTTC. The complete variable domain, with remaining parts taken from reference TRBV7-9 and TRBJ2-7, reads DTGVSQNPRHKITKRGQNVTFRCDPISEHNRLYWYRQTLGQGPEFLTYFQNEAQLEKSRLLSDRFSAERPKGSFSTLEIQRTEQGDSAMYLCASSSRTPQEQYFGPGTRLTVT.

A word on this clonotype: A much bigger clone sits one base away, suggesting this may be a read error. The chain couples TRBV15 to TRBJ2-5, with 7 positions matching TRBD1. Germline assignment: CDR1 LNHNV and CDR2 YYDKDF (reference sequence). The CDR3 spans 15 residues. In DNA form, the CDR3 reads TGTACCACCAGCAGAGATGGACAGGCCCAAGAGACCCAGTACTTC. As protein: CTTSRDGQAQETQYF.

This clonotype turned up a few times. The rearrangement links TRBV25-1 to TRBJ1-1, with D possibly being TRBD1 (5 bases). The CDR3 has 15 residues. Trimming removed 5 bases from V and 3 bases from J, with 16 bases in between. The germline gives CDR1 MGHDK, CDR2 SYGVNS. The CDR3 nucleotides read TGTGCCAGCAGTCCGTTAGGGGCGCCGGACACTGAAGCTTTCTTT. Amino acid sequence: CASSPLGAPDTEAFF.

To note about this clonotype: With a much larger clone just one base away, this may be a read error. The chain couples TRBV7-9 to TRBJ2-7; D not resolved. V was clipped by 8 bases and J by 6 bases, with 14 bases between them. Germline assignment: CDR1 SEHNR and CDR2 FQNEAQ (reference sequence). This CDR3 contains 12 residues. This CDR3 is CASDSPTSEQYF. The CDR3 bases are TGTGCCAGCGACTCCCCCACCAGCGAGCAGTACTTC.

V gene TRBV29-1 combines with J gene TRBJ1-5, with D perhaps matching TRBD1 (5 bases). The V gene lost 8 bases and the J gene lost 5 bases, with 13 bases spanning the gap. The CDR3 has 12 amino acids. Germline CDR1 and CDR2: SQVTM and ANQGSEA. The CDR3 DNA is TGCAGCAGTGGGGGGAATCATCAGCCCCAGCATTTT. Translating it yields CSSGGNHQPQHF. The entire variable domain, with the rest obtained from reference TRBV29-1 and TRBJ1-5, is as follows: SAVISQKPSRDICQRGTSLTIQCQVDSQVTMMFWYRQQPGQSLTLIATANQGSEATYESGFVIDKFPISRPNLTFSTLTVSNMSPEDSSIYLCSSGGNHQPQHFGDGTRLSIL.

There are many counts of this clonotype. The J gene is TRBJ1-1, the V gene TRBV2; D gene unclear. The CDR3 length is 9 residues. Germline V CDR1 and CDR2: SNHLY, FYNNEI. Trimming shortened V by 11 bases and J by 6 bases, and 7 bases separated the two germline ends. CDR3 loop: CADKAEAFF. CDR3 in DNA: TGTGCCGACAAGGCTGAAGCTTTCTTT.

The chain is built from TRBV5-1 and TRBJ2-2, with 11 positions matching TRBD2. Per the germline V gene, CDR1 is SGHRS and CDR2 is YFSETQ. V was clipped by 4 bases and J by 5 bases; unmatched bases: 4. This CDR3 is 15 amino acids long. CDR3 nucleotides: TGCGCCAGCAGCCTAGCGGGAGGCATGACCGGGGAGCTGTTTTTT. It yields the protein CASSLAGGMTGELFF. Full variable domain (remainder filled in from reference TRBV5-1 and TRBJ2-2): KAGVTQTPRYLIKTRGQQVTLSCSPISGHRSVSWYQQTPGQGLQFLFEYFSETQRNKGNFPGRFSGRQFSNSRSEMNVSTLELGDSALYLCASSLAGGMTGELFFGEGSRLTVL.

This clonotype was seen ten or more times. The chain couples TRBV29-1 to TRBJ1-2; 8 bases line up with TRBD1. CDR3 length: 13 amino acids. Germline V gene lookup returns CDR1 SQVTM and CDR2 ANQGSEA. Trimming removed 4 bases from V and 3 bases from J; junction bases left unmatched: 4. The CDR3 reads CSVATGEDYGYTF. For the CDR3, the DNA is TGCAGCGTTGCGACAGGGGAGGACTATGGCTACACCTTC.

This clonotype was detected many times. The V and J genes are TRBV9 and TRBJ2-7, with D perhaps assigned TRBD1 or TRBD2 (5 bases each). The CDR3 sequence is 14 residues long. Germline-derived CDR1 and CDR2 are SGDLS and YYNGEE. Trimming took 0 bases from V and 3 from J, leaving 10 bases between them. The CDR3 here is CASSVAGRSYEQYF. The CDR3 DNA follows: TGTGCCAGCAGCGTAGCGGGACGGAGCTACGAGCAGTACTTC.

To note about this clonotype: A much larger clone differs from this one at a single base, so this may be a read error. This rearrangement joins TRBV7-8 to TRBJ1-2; D not resolved. The V and J ends lost 5 bases and 4 bases respectively, with 11 bases between them. In germline, CDR1 is SGHVS, CDR2 FQNEAQ. The CDR3 has 13 residues. For the CDR3, the DNA is TGTGCCAGCAGCCCGGACGCAACCTATGGCTACACCTTC. Protein sequence: CASSPDATYGYTF.

V gene TRBV7-3 combines with J gene TRBJ2-2, with D possibly matching TRBD1 (5 bases). Trimming pared 3 bases from V and 3 bases from J, leaving 14 bases between. Germline V CDR1 and CDR2: SGHTA, FQGTGA. This CDR3 is 16 amino acids long. CDR3 amino acids: CASSLAPVGDTGELFF. In DNA form, the CDR3 reads TGTGCCAGCAGCTTGGCGCCGGTAGGGGACACCGGGGAGCTGTTTTTT.

This sequence joins TRBV6-5 and TRBJ2-7; possibly TRBD2 for D (5 bases). Trimming cost V 2 bases and J 4 bases, with 12 bases left between them. Germline V gene data show CDR1 as MNHEY and CDR2 as SVGAGI. The CDR3 extends over 14 amino acids. CDR3 residues: CASSYPFGGYEQYF. CDR3 DNA sequence: TGTGCCAGCAGTTACCCCTTTGGAGGATACGAGCAGTACTTC.

The chain employs TRBV7-9 and TRBJ1-3; D gene uncertain. Germline V gene lookup returns CDR1 SEHNR and CDR2 FQNEAQ (reference sequence). Deletions cut 6 bases from V and 2 bases from J, with 8 bases between. CDR3 length: 13 residues. CDR3 DNA sequence: TGTGCCAGCAGATCCGGCGCTGGAAACACCATATATTTT. Residues: CASRSGAGNTIYF.

As to this clonotype: One base away lies a much larger clone, so this may be a sequencing read error. The missing conserved phenylalanine or tryptophan at the end of this CDR3 makes a read error likely. The chain uses TRBV29-1 and TRBJ1-1; 8 bases align to TRBD1. The CDR3 has 13 residues. Germline lookup yields CDR1 SQVTM and CDR2 ANQGSEA. V gave up 4 bases and J gave up 10 bases; unmatched junction bases: 11. CDR3 region: CSVVDRGSVRAFS. The CDR3 DNA sequence: TGCAGCGTTGTAGACAGGGGCTCAGTTAGAGCTTTCTCT.

This clonotype has only a few counts. V and J are TRBV7-9 and TRBJ1-2, with a tentative D call TRBD1 (5 bases). This CDR3 is built from 15 residues. Germline assignment: CDR1 SEHNR and CDR2 FQNEAQ (reference sequence). V lost 5 bases and J 7 bases, leaving 20 bases between the germline ends. The CDR3 reads CASSPRDRTLPGYTF. CDR3 DNA: TGTGCCAGCAGCCCGCGGGACCGTACTCTTCCTGGCTACACCTTC.

The V and J genes are TRBV9 and TRBJ1-5; possible D gene TRBD1, 6 bases. CDR1 is SGDLS, CDR2 YYNGEE, per germline. V lost 2 bases and J lost 13, with 16 bases in between. The CDR3 sequence is 13 residues long. Written as DNA, the CDR3 is TGTGCCAGCAGCGTGTCGCCGGACAGACATCAGCATTTT. It yields the protein CASSVSPDRHQHF.

To note about this clonotype: Sequence at one end of the junction differs from germline and may be a read error. The V gene is TRBV7-9, the J gene TRBJ2-7; the D is unclear. The germline CDR1 and CDR2 sequences are SEHNR and FQNEAQ (reference sequence). The CDR3 has 13 residues. The CDR3 sequence: CASSQAGSYGQYF. CDR3 DNA: TGCGCCAGCAGCCAAGCCGGATCCTACGGGCAGTACTTC.

The chain couples TRBV10-3 to TRBJ1-2; 8 nucleotides align to TRBD1. J was trimmed by 1 base and V by 6 bases; bases with no gene match: 13. CDR3 length equals 17 residues. The V gene's germline CDR1 is ENHRY and CDR2 SYGVKD. The DNA for the CDR3 is TGTGCCATCAGACCAGGCCAGGGGGCTTCCCTTAACTATGGCTACACCTTC. Amino acids: CAIRPGQGASLNYGYTF.

The chain couples TRBV12-3 or TRBV12-4 to TRBJ1-6; 7 positions match TRBD1. The J segment lost 5 bases and the V segment lost 7 bases, leaving 8 bases of the junction unmatched. The CDR3 has 15 amino acids. DNA for the CDR3: TGTGCCAGCACCCCCTGGACAGGCCATAATTCACCCCTCCACTTT. Amino acid sequence: CASTPWTGHNSPLHF.

This clonotype was picked up many times. The V and J genes are TRBV29-1 and TRBJ2-6; no definite D call. Germline values: CDR1 SQVTM, CDR2 ANQGSEA. The CDR3 spans 15 residues. Trimming removed 1 base at V and 0 bases at J, with 7 bases between. CDR3 nucleotides: TGCAGCGTTGAAGGGCCGATCTCTGGGGCCAACGTCCTGACTTTC. Protein sequence: CSVEGPISGANVLTF.